A selection of T cell receptor beta chains follows, all from one sample in a study of blood T cell repertoires in COVID-19. Data came from immunoSEQ multiplex PCR; TCRdb stores just in-frame clones and leaves some out. The data show fewer than 150,000 clones, around 90% seen once. The sample was peripheral blood. Source of these receptors: a woman aged 80 or older with acute or convalescent COVID-19. Both conserved end residues are part of each CDR3. Each record gives: D gene, V gene, clone size, J gene, CDR3 protein, CDR3 DNA. The D gene is left open where the match is weak. For some rows the clone size is stated as once, few or many, or as a class when expanded; others skip it.

d_gene: TRBD1; v_gene: TRBV5-1; abundance: .; j_gene: TRBJ2-2; CDR3aa: CASSLAAGTGYGELFF; CDR3nt: TGCGCCAGCAGCTTGGCTGCCGGGACAGGGTACGGAGAGCTGTTTTTT
d_gene: TRBD1; v_gene: TRBV6-5; abundance: once; j_gene: TRBJ1-5; CDR3aa: CATGTGNSNQPQHF; CDR3nt: TGTGCCACCGGGACAGGTAATAGCAATCAGCCCCAGCATTTT
d_gene: TRBD1; v_gene: TRBV19; abundance: .; j_gene: TRBJ1-1; CDR3aa: CASSISGTGGTEAFF; CDR3nt: TGTGCCAGTAGTATTTCCGGGACAGGGGGAACTGAAGCTTTCTTT
d_gene: TRBD1; v_gene: TRBV4-1; abundance: few; j_gene: TRBJ1-2; CDR3aa: CASSQERQGVRGYTF; CDR3nt: TGCGCCAGCAGCCAAGAACGACAGGGGGTCCGTGGCTACACCTTC
d_gene: .; v_gene: TRBV5-1; abundance: .; j_gene: TRBJ2-1; CDR3aa: CASSPLLSYNEQFF; CDR3nt: TGCGCCAGCAGCCCACTTCTCTCCTACAATGAGCAGTTCTTC
d_gene: TRBD2; v_gene: TRBV5-1; abundance: .; j_gene: TRBJ2-3; CDR3aa: CASSPPVASGGTDTQYF; CDR3nt: TGCGCCAGCAGCCCCCCGGTGGCTAGCGGGGGCACAGATACGCAGTATTTT
d_gene: .; v_gene: TRBV5-1; abundance: .; j_gene: TRBJ2-7; CDR3aa: CASSLTGRVDEQYF; CDR3nt: TGCGCCAGCAGCTTGACTGGCAGGGTCGACGAGCAGTACTTC
d_gene: TRBD1; v_gene: TRBV6-2/TRBV6-3; abundance: .; j_gene: TRBJ1-5; CDR3aa: CASSPRDRVLQPQHF; CDR3nt: TGTGCCAGCAGCCCCCGGGACAGGGTTCTACAGCCCCAGCATTTT
d_gene: .; v_gene: TRBV15; abundance: .; j_gene: TRBJ1-5; CDR3aa: CATSRDRDNQPQHF; CDR3nt: TGTGCCACCAGCAGAGACAGGGACAATCAGCCCCAGCATTTT
d_gene: TRBD2; v_gene: TRBV9; abundance: .; j_gene: TRBJ2-5; CDR3aa: CASSAGGGETQYF; CDR3nt: TGTGCCAGCAGCGCTGGGGGGGGTGAGACCCAGTACTTC
d_gene: TRBD1; v_gene: TRBV2; abundance: once; j_gene: TRBJ1-3; CDR3aa: CASRPTGAGNTIYF; CDR3nt: TGTGCCAGCAGACCGACAGGGGCGGGAAACACCATATATTTT
d_gene: .; v_gene: TRBV3-1/TRBV3-2; abundance: .; j_gene: TRBJ1-1; CDR3aa: CASSHDQGIGENTEAFF; CDR3nt: TGTGCCAGCAGCCATGACCAGGGGATCGGGGAGAACACTGAAGCTTTCTTT
d_gene: TRBD1; v_gene: TRBV4-1; abundance: .; j_gene: TRBJ1-4; CDR3aa: CASSQDDRDSYNEKLFF; CDR3nt: TGCGCCAGCAGCCAAGATGACCGGGACAGCTATAATGAAAAACTGTTTTTT
d_gene: .; v_gene: TRBV6-2/TRBV6-3; abundance: .; j_gene: TRBJ1-2; CDR3aa: CASSYSPTGNYGYTF; CDR3nt: TGTGCCAGCAGTTATTCCCCGACAGGCAACTATGGCTACACCTTC
d_gene: .; v_gene: TRBV12-3/TRBV12-4; abundance: .; j_gene: TRBJ1-1; CDR3aa: CASSSTGNTEAFF; CDR3nt: TGTGCCAGCAGTTCCACAGGGAACACTGAAGCTTTCTTT
d_gene: TRBD1; v_gene: TRBV5-1; abundance: .; j_gene: TRBJ1-2; CDR3aa: CASSWDSDYGYTF; CDR3nt: TGCGCCAGCAGCTGGGACAGTGACTATGGCTACACCTTC
d_gene: TRBD1; v_gene: TRBV19; abundance: few; j_gene: TRBJ1-2; CDR3aa: CASIAKDRTHYYGYTF; CDR3nt: TGTGCCAGTATCGCAAAGGACAGGACCCACTACTATGGCTACACCTTC
d_gene: .; v_gene: TRBV3-1/TRBV3-2; abundance: .; j_gene: TRBJ1-5; CDR3aa: CASSHQYQPQHF; CDR3nt: TGTGCCAGCAGCCATCAGTACCAGCCCCAGCATTTT
d_gene: .; v_gene: TRBV30; abundance: .; j_gene: TRBJ2-7; CDR3aa: CAWAQGGEQYF; CDR3nt: TGTGCCTGGGCCCAGGGGGGCGAGCAGTACTTC
d_gene: TRBD2; v_gene: TRBV7-2; abundance: .; j_gene: TRBJ2-5; CDR3aa: CASSQGLALKTQYF; CDR3nt: TGTGCCAGCAGCCAGGGACTAGCTCTCAAGACCCAGTACTTC
d_gene: TRBD1; v_gene: TRBV7-8; abundance: .; j_gene: TRBJ1-2; CDR3aa: CASSPRTGAYDGYTF; CDR3nt: TGTGCCAGCAGCCCTCGGACAGGGGCTTACGATGGCTACACCTTC
d_gene: .; v_gene: TRBV2; abundance: .; j_gene: TRBJ2-5; CDR3aa: CASSPRTKGVQETQYF; CDR3nt: TGTGCCAGCAGTCCTAGGACGAAAGGGGTCCAAGAGACCCAGTACTTC
d_gene: .; v_gene: TRBV2; abundance: .; j_gene: TRBJ1-5; CDR3aa: CASSELGAYQPQHF; CDR3nt: TGTGCCAGCAGTGAATTGGGGGCCTATCAGCCCCAGCATTTT
d_gene: .; v_gene: TRBV5-4; abundance: once; j_gene: TRBJ2-5; CDR3aa: CASSSTGLRETQYF; CDR3nt: TGTGCCAGCAGCTCTACAGGGTTGCGGGAGACCCAGTACTTC
d_gene: .; v_gene: TRBV7-8; abundance: once; j_gene: TRBJ1-2; CDR3aa: CASSDDPYSSYGYTF; CDR3nt: TGTGCCAGCAGCGACGACCCGTATTCTAGCTATGGCTACACCTTC
d_gene: .; v_gene: TRBV4-2; abundance: .; j_gene: TRBJ2-5; CDR3aa: CASSLEEGRLGQEETQYF; CDR3nt: TGTGCCAGCAGCCTCGAGGAGGGGAGGCTTGGACAGGAAGAGACCCAGTACTTC
d_gene: TRBD1; v_gene: TRBV7-2; abundance: .; j_gene: TRBJ1-1; CDR3aa: CASSQFRQGVSVAFF; CDR3nt: TGTGCCAGCAGCCAATTTCGACAGGGGGTATCTGTAGCTTTCTTT
d_gene: .; v_gene: TRBV2; abundance: .; j_gene: TRBJ1-4; CDR3aa: CASSSVSGGLKLFF; CDR3nt: TGTGCCAGCAGTTCCGTCTCGGGGGGTCTAAAACTGTTTTTT
d_gene: .; v_gene: TRBV4-3; abundance: .; j_gene: TRBJ1-1; CDR3aa: CASSQDWARGGADTEAFF; CDR3nt: TGCGCCAGCAGCCAAGACTGGGCCCGTGGGGGCGCGGACACTGAAGCTTTCTTT
d_gene: TRBD1; v_gene: TRBV7-2; abundance: .; j_gene: TRBJ2-7; CDR3aa: CASSPRQGSGYEQYF; CDR3nt: TGTGCCAGCAGCCCTAGACAGGGGTCGGGCTACGAGCAGTACTTC
d_gene: .; v_gene: TRBV5-1; abundance: .; j_gene: TRBJ1-3; CDR3aa: CASGLGTRVAGNTIYF; CDR3nt: TGCGCCAGCGGCCTGGGAACCAGGGTGGCTGGAAACACCATATATTTT
d_gene: TRBD1; v_gene: TRBV6-4; abundance: .; j_gene: TRBJ1-6; CDR3aa: CASSRDRGDSPLHF; CDR3nt: TGTGCCAGCAGTAGGGACAGGGGTGATTCACCCCTCCACTTT
d_gene: .; v_gene: TRBV2; abundance: .; j_gene: TRBJ2-3; CDR3aa: CASSVGGGARQDTQYF; CDR3nt: TGTGCCAGCAGTGTTGGAGGGGGCGCGAGGCAAGATACGCAGTATTTT
d_gene: .; v_gene: TRBV4-1; abundance: .; j_gene: TRBJ2-7; CDR3aa: CASSQSPVHYEQYF; CDR3nt: TGCGCCAGCAGCCAAAGTCCAGTTCACTACGAGCAGTACTTC
d_gene: .; v_gene: TRBV6-5; abundance: .; j_gene: TRBJ1-1; CDR3aa: CASSYAQGVTEAFF; CDR3nt: TGTGCCAGCAGTTACGCACAGGGAGTCACTGAAGCTTTCTTT
d_gene: .; v_gene: TRBV12-3/TRBV12-4; abundance: .; j_gene: TRBJ2-7; CDR3aa: CASSLTVSYEQYF; CDR3nt: TGTGCCAGCAGTTTGACAGTTTCCTACGAGCAGTACTTC
d_gene: TRBD2; v_gene: TRBV5-1; abundance: .; j_gene: TRBJ2-7; CDR3aa: CASSPGTSGGSYEQYF; CDR3nt: TGCGCCAGCAGCCCAGGGACTAGCGGGGGCTCCTACGAGCAGTACTTC
d_gene: TRBD1; v_gene: TRBV5-1; abundance: .; j_gene: TRBJ1-2; CDR3aa: CASSRDRGTYGYTF; CDR3nt: TGCGCCAGCAGCCGGGACAGGGGTACTTATGGCTACACCTTC
d_gene: TRBD1; v_gene: TRBV19; abundance: once; j_gene: TRBJ1-2; CDR3aa: CASRQNPGQDYGYTF; CDR3nt: TGTGCCAGTCGACAGAACCCGGGACAGGACTATGGCTACACCTTC
d_gene: TRBD1; v_gene: TRBV7-2; abundance: .; j_gene: TRBJ1-2; CDR3aa: CASSSNNGQGYGGYTF; CDR3nt: TGTGCCAGCAGCTCAAATAACGGACAGGGGTATGGGGGCTACACCTTC
d_gene: TRBD2; v_gene: TRBV2; abundance: .; j_gene: TRBJ2-5; CDR3aa: CASTAGLAGGETQYF; CDR3nt: TGTGCCAGCACTGCCGGACTAGCGGGGGGAGAGACCCAGTACTTC